Below are 20 T cell receptor beta chains sequenced from a single sample in a study of circulating and synovial CD4+ cells in juvenile arthritis. The table came from immunoSEQ multiplex PCR; TCRdb's copy has only in-frame clones and leaves some out. Among some 33,000 clones listed, 94% were seen once. Sample: CD4+ T cells from blood. Receptors originate from a human donor with juvenile idiopathic arthritis.

This rearrangement joins TRBV5-1 to TRBJ1-1; 7 bases are shared with TRBD1. The CDR3 runs to 16 residues. The J segment lost 7 bases and the V segment lost 0 bases, leaving 12 bases of the junction unmatched. Germline V gene sequence: CDR1 SGHRS, CDR2 YFSETQ. The CDR3: CASSLANRGPGFEAFF. Written as DNA, the CDR3 is TGCGCCAGCAGCTTGGCGAACAGGGGTCCGGGGTTTGAAGCTTTCTTT.

The chain uses TRBV4-1 and TRBJ2-7; 7 nucleotides align to TRBD1. CDR1 and CDR2 from the germline V gene are MGHRA and YSYEKL. This CDR3 region has 14 residues. Germline trimming cut 4 bases from V and 3 bases from J; bases unmatched to any gene: 6. This CDR3 reads CASSLRDRNYEQYF. The DNA for the CDR3 is TGCGCCAGCAGCCTCCGGGACAGAAACTACGAGCAGTACTTC.

This clone has a handful of counts. CDR3 DNA: TGTGCCAGTAGTATTAGTAATTCACCCCTCCACTTT. Its translation: CASSISNSPLHF. The chain combines TRBV19 with TRBJ1-6; D gene unclear. V lost 3 bases and J 6 bases, leaving 3 bases between the germline ends. The V gene's germline CDR1 is LNHDA and CDR2 SQIVND (reference sequence). The CDR3 contains 12 residues. Supplemented by reference TRBV19 and TRBJ1-6, the full variable domain reads DGGITQSPKYLFRKEGQNVTLSCEQNLNHDAMYWYRQDPGQGLRLIYYSQIVNDFQKGDIAEGYSVSREKKESFPLTVTSAQKNPTAFYLCASSISNSPLHFGNGTRLTVT.

V and J are TRBV5-4 and TRBJ2-5; 11 bases are a match to TRBD2. J lost 5 bases, V lost 4 bases, and 7 bases had no gene match. The CDR3 is 15 residues long. Germline CDR1 reads SGHNT; CDR2 reads YYREEE (reference sequence). DNA for the CDR3: TGTGCCAGCAGCAGTAGCGGGGGGGCTAAGGAGACCCAGTACTTC. Its protein is CASSSSGGAKETQYF.

V and J are TRBV2 and TRBJ2-5, with D unresolved. The J call may not be correct, given that the DNA end is closer to TRBJ2-7. Germline CDR1 and CDR2: SNHLY and FYNNEI. This CDR3 has 16 residues. The DNA for the CDR3 is TGTGCCAGCAGTGAAGCATCAGGCTTATACTCCTACGAGCAGTACTTC. It is translated as CASSEASGLYSYEQYF.

The chain is built from TRBV6-4 and TRBJ1-3; TRBD1 is a possible D gene (5 bases). V was clipped by 0 bases and J by 0 bases, with 21 bases between them. The CDR3 spans 20 residues. Germline CDR1 MRHNA, CDR2 SNTAGT. CDR3 region: CASSDSSGLSGWISGNTIYF. For the CDR3, the DNA is TGTGCCAGCAGTGACTCCTCAGGGCTCTCAGGCTGGATCTCTGGAAACACCATATATTTT.

In the case of this clone: One end of the junction is discordant with germline, which a read error may explain. Other DNA sequences from this sample encode an identical CDR3 as well. The DNA of the CDR3 is TGTGCCAGCAGCCCCCTGGGGGGTAATTCCCCCCTCCACTTT. Protein sequence: CASSPLGGNSPLHF. V gene TRBV7-9 combines with J gene TRBJ1-6; tentatively, D is TRBD1 (5 bases). The CDR3 runs 14 residues. The germline V gene encodes CDR1 SEHNR and CDR2 FQNEAQ (reference sequence).

This clone has only one observation. The DNA of the CDR3 is TGTGCCAGCAGCAAAGGGGGAAGCGTTGGCAACTATGGCTACACCTTC. Its protein is CASSKGGSVGNYGYTF. The chain links TRBV5-4 to TRBJ1-2, with D maybe TRBD1 (6 bases). This CDR3 has 16 amino acids. The germline V gene has CDR1 SGHNT and CDR2 YYREEE (reference sequence). With 4 bases removed from V and 2 bases from J, the gap between germline ends came to 18 bases.

The count of this clone is one. The chain recombines TRBV5-1 with TRBJ2-5; weak D call: TRBD1 (5 bases). CDR1 is SGHRS, CDR2 YFSETQ, per germline. The CDR3 loop spans 15 amino acids. V was trimmed by 4 bases and J by 5 bases, leaving 18 bases between them. The CDR3 here is CASSTSGRRGETQYF. The CDR3 nucleotides are TGCGCCAGCAGCACATCCGGGCGTAGGGGTGAGACCCAGTACTTC.

To note about this clone: Other DNA variants within this sample encode the same CDR3. V is TRBV12-5 and J is TRBJ1-1, with 7 bases aligning to TRBD1. Germline V gene lookup returns CDR1 LGHNT and CDR2 FRNRAP. The CDR3 consists of 16 residues. V shed 6 bases and J 11 bases; nucleotides not matched to a gene: 21. The CDR3 DNA sequence: TGTGCTAGTGGCCCGACAGGGAACGAGAGCTGGAGGGGGGCTTTCTTT. Translated: CASGPTGNESWRGAFF.

This chain uses TRBV5-4 with TRBJ1-2; maybe TRBD1 (6 bases). V lost 7 bases to trimming and J lost 4 bases, with 14 bases between them. The CDR3 has 13 amino acids. Per germline, CDR1 SGHNT and CDR2 YYREEE (reference sequence). CDR3 sequence (DNA): TGTGCCAGCTCGGGACACCACCTCTATGGCTACACCTTC. This gives the protein CASSGHHLYGYTF. The whole variable domain, filled in from reference TRBV5-4 and TRBJ1-2, reads ETGVTQSPTHLIKTRGQQVTLRCSSQSGHNTVSWYQQALGQGPQFIFQYYREEENGRGNFPPRFSGLQFPNYSSELNVNALELDDSALYLCASSGHHLYGYTFGSGTRLTVV.

This chain connects TRBV15 to TRBJ2-7, with D tentatively TRBD2 (7 bases). The germline V gene encodes CDR1 LNHNV and CDR2 YYDKDF (reference sequence). This CDR3 spans 15 amino acids. Trimming shortened V by 6 bases and J by 3 bases, and 18 bases separated the two germline ends. In DNA, the CDR3 is TGTGCCACCAGGAGTTGGGGGGGGCAGAGCTACGAGCAGTACTTC. Translation: CATRSWGGQSYEQYF.

The J gene is TRBJ2-2, the V gene TRBV6-1; 8 bases agree with TRBD1. There are 14 residues in the CDR3. Germline V lookup: CDR1 MNHNS, CDR2 SASEGT. Unmatched junction bases numbered 6, after V lost 6 bases and J lost 6 bases. CDR3: CASSAGGAAGELFF. The CDR3 DNA reads TGTGCCAGCAGCGCAGGGGGCGCGGCCGGGGAGCTGTTTTTT.

This chain links TRBV7-3 with TRBJ2-3; TRBD2 matches at 9 bases. The germline V gene encodes CDR1 SGHTA and CDR2 FQGTGA. The CDR3 covers 15 residues. The ends lost 3 bases at V and 4 bases at J; junction bases unmatched: 5. The CDR3 loop reads CASSLAGGGADTQYF. In DNA form, the CDR3 reads TGTGCCAGCAGCTTGGCGGGCGGGGGGGCAGATACGCAGTATTTT.

The rearrangement links TRBV4-1 to TRBJ2-6; 16 nucleotides line up with TRBD2. After removal of 1 base from V and 2 bases from J, the junction contained 8 bases not matched to a gene. Germline V gene lookup returns CDR1 MGHRA and CDR2 YSYEKL. This CDR3 contains 21 residues. CDR3 DNA sequence: TGCGCCAGCAGCCAAGTTCGCTCCGGGACTAGCGGGGGGGCTGGGGCCAACGTCCTGACTTTC. Protein sequence: CASSQVRSGTSGGAGANVLTF.

The chain carries TRBV2 and TRBJ1-1; 8 positions match TRBD1. The CDR3 spans 15 residues. Germline CDR1 and CDR2: SNHLY and FYNNEI. J lost 2 bases, V lost 7 bases, and 9 bases had no gene match. The CDR3 coding sequence is TGTGCCAGCACCGTCAGGACAGGGACAAACACTGAAGCTTTCTTT. Translating it yields CASTVRTGTNTEAFF. Complete variable domain (other parts from reference TRBV2 and TRBJ1-1): EPEVTQTPSHQVTQMGQEVILRCVPISNHLYFYWYRQILGQKVEFLVSFYNNEISEKSEIFDDQFSVERPDGSNFTLKIRSTKLEDSAMYFCASTVRTGTNTEAFFGQGTRLTVV.

CDR3 sequence (DNA): TGTGCCAGCTCTCCCTATGCGAGGAATCAGCCCCAGCATTTT. Translating gives CASSPYARNQPQHF. This chain joins TRBV18 and TRBJ1-5, with D unresolved. The CDR3 runs to 14 residues. The germline gives CDR1 KGHSH, CDR2 LQKENI. Between the trimmed V and J ends, which lost 6 bases and 4 bases, there was a span of 13 bases.

This clone was seen only once. The chain links TRBV28 to TRBJ1-1; TRBD1 might be the D (6 bases). V shed 6 bases and J shed 2 bases, with 13 bases lying between them. The germline CDR1 and CDR2 sequences are MDHEN and SYDVKM. This CDR3 is 14 amino acids long. Here the CDR3 DNA reads TGTGCCAGCAGGCCCGGGACACTAAACACTGAAGCTTTCTTT. Its protein is CASRPGTLNTEAFF. The full variable domain, rest sourced from reference TRBV28 and TRBJ1-1, is DVKVTQSSRYLVKRTGEKVFLECVQDMDHENMFWYRQDPGLGLRLIYFSYDVKMKEKGDIPEGYSVSREKKERFSLILESASTNQTSMYLCASRPGTLNTEAFFGQGTRLTVV.

This rearrangement joins TRBV4-3 to TRBJ2-2; 9 nucleotides agree with TRBD1. This CDR3 region has 15 residues. The J segment lost 4 bases and the V segment lost 3 bases, leaving 3 bases of the junction unmatched. Germline CDR1 and CDR2: LGHNA and YSLEER. The CDR3 DNA sequence: TGCGCCAGCAGCCAGGGACAGGGTTTCACCGGGGAGCTGTTTTTT. This sequence encodes CASSQGQGFTGELFF.

This chain uses TRBV5-1 with TRBJ1-1, with a possible D match to TRBD1 (5 bases). Germline V gives CDR1 SGHRS, CDR2 YFSETQ. V lost 3 bases and J 1 base, leaving 10 bases between the germline ends. This CDR3 has 14 residues. The chain's CDR3 is CASSSGLANTEAFF. Written as DNA, the CDR3 is TGCGCCAGCAGCTCGGGACTGGCGAACACTGAAGCTTTCTTT.